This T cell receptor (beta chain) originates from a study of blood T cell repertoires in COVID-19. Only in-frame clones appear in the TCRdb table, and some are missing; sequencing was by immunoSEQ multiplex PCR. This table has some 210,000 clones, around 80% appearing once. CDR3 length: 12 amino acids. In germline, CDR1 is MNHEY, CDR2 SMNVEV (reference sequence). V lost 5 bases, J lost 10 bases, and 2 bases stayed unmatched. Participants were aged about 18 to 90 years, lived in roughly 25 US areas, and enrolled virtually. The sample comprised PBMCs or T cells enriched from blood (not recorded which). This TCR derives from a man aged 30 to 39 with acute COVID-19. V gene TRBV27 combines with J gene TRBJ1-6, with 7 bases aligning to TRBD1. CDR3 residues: CASSRGRSPLHF. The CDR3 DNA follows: TGTGCCAGCAGTAGGGGGCGGTCACCCCTCCACTTT.